The TCR beta chain under discussion was sequenced for a study of blood T cell repertoires in COVID-19. Across the study: Samples of COVID-19 (acute and convalescent) were obtained from the United States, Italy and Spain. The cDNA or gDNA used as material had been derived from T cells, B-cell-depleted T cells, or PBMCs.

Germline loops: CDR1 MDHEN, CDR2 SYDVKM. This CDR3 contains 13 residues. V was pared by 10 bases and J by 3 bases, with 5 bases of the junction left unmatched. Patients at the Seattle site were enrolled during active infection and followed longitudinally. In the original workflow: Amplification of reference gene primers was used by the study to estimate nucleated cell counts. Libraries were prepared by immunoSEQ multiplex PCR; TCRdb keeps only in-frame clonotypes and omits some of them. From that table come the V and J calls and clone size; the DNA was used to work out D and trimming. The sample has fewer than 250,000 clones; about 81% are singletons.

This sequence joins TRBV28 and TRBJ2-7, with 11 positions matching TRBD2. The sequenced material came from peripheral blood. The receptor was derived from a woman aged 60 to 75 with COVID-19, enrolled during active disease. DNA of the CDR3: TGTGCCACCCTAGCGGGAGGATACTACGAGCAGTACTTC. Translated: CATLAGGYYEQYF.